These 23 T cell receptor beta chains came from one sample sequenced in a study of vaccination and CD4 T cells after COVID-19. Their target antigens are unknown. Sample time point: late sampling 161 to 241 days after vaccination in three convalescent patients. Treatment noted: roughly 10-day PBMC culture with coronavirus spike peptide pools or control peptides (ViraFEST assay). The assay that was used to sequence DNA from cultured CD4+ T cells was the Oncomine TCR Beta short-read assay. TCRdb reprocessed the PCR reads via MiXCR and lists one record per CDR3 protein. Seen here are about 22,000 distinct CDR3 sequences, roughly 50% observed once, and the top ten hold more than 10%. The sequencing used CD4+ T cells from blood, cultured in vitro, collected about 7 months after SARS-CoV-2 vaccination. The source of these receptors is a human donor who had recovered from COVID-19.

The rearrangement links TRBV20-1 to TRBJ2-1; a weak D match, TRBD1 (5 bases). Germline V gives CDR1 DFQATT, CDR2 SNEGSKA (reference sequence). Trimming took 2 bases from V and 8 from J, leaving 16 bases between them. The CDR3 loop spans 14 amino acids. The CDR3 protein is CSARHPGNVDEQFF. The CDR3 DNA is TGCAGTGCTAGACACCCAGGGAATGTCGATGAGCAGTTCTTC.

The V and J genes are TRBV20-1 and TRBJ2-3; no reliable D call. CDR3 length: 12 amino acids. Germline V gene sequence: CDR1 DFQATT, CDR2 SNEGSKA (reference sequence). V shed 3 bases and J shed 6 bases, with 10 bases lying between them. CDR3: CSASLTRDTQYF. CDR3 in DNA: TGCAGTGCTAGTCTTACAAGGGATACGCAGTATTTT.

The chain couples TRBV19 to TRBJ1-2; D unresolved. V gave up 7 bases and J gave up 2 bases, with 5 bases separating them. The CDR3 extends over 11 amino acids. Germline CDR1 LNHDA, CDR2 SQIVND (reference sequence). CDR3 loop: CASKDNYGYTF. CDR3 DNA sequence: TGTGCCAGTAAGGACAACTATGGCTACACCTTC.

Only a few counts were recorded for this clonotype. This chain joins TRBV7-3 and TRBJ1-6, with 9 bases identical to TRBD1. Germline CDR1 reads SGHTA; CDR2 reads FQGTGA. V lost 5 bases and J lost 10; bases outside the gene matches: 6. The CDR3 sequence is 14 residues long. In nucleotides, the CDR3 is TGTGCCAGCAGCCTACGACAGGGGGAATCACCCCTCCACTTT. Protein sequence: CASSLRQGESPLHF. Supplemented by reference TRBV7-3 and TRBJ1-6, the full variable domain reads GAGVSQTPSNKVTEKGKYVELRCDPISGHTALYWYRQSLGQGPEFLIYFQGTGAADDSGLPNDRFFAVRPEGSVSTLKIQRTERGDSAVYLCASSLRQGESPLHFGNGTRLTVT.

The V and J genes are TRBV7-3 and TRBJ2-7, with D unresolved. The V and J ends lost 5 bases and 4 bases respectively, with 12 bases between them. There are 13 residues in the CDR3. Germline V gene data show CDR1 as SGHTA and CDR2 as FQGTGA. CDR3 amino acids: CASSPGSTYEQYF. CDR3 nucleotides: TGTGCCAGCAGCCCCGGGTCAACGTACGAGCAGTACTTC.

The chain has TRBV20-1 and TRBJ2-1, with 10 bases matching TRBD2. Germline CDR1 reads DFQATT; CDR2 reads SNEGSKA (reference sequence). The CDR3 contains 12 residues. The trim removed 5 bases at V and 9 bases at J, leaving 4 bases unmatched. The CDR3 reads CSAVLAGLEQFF. The CDR3 DNA sequence: TGCAGTGCTGTACTAGCGGGGCTTGAGCAGTTCTTC.

The V gene is TRBV7-6, the J gene TRBJ2-5; D unclear. Looked up from germline, CDR1 is SGHVS and CDR2 is FNYEAQ. V was trimmed by 5 bases and J by 0 bases, leaving 10 bases between them. The length of the CDR3 is 14 residues. DNA for the CDR3: TGTGCCAGCAGCCCTCACCAGTACCAAGAGACCCAGTACTTC. Protein: CASSPHQYQETQYF.

The chain joins TRBV6-1 to TRBJ1-5; D uncertain. Germline assignment: CDR1 MNHNS and CDR2 SASEGT. The CDR3 sequence is 15 residues long. V lost 6 bases and J lost 9, with 21 bases in between. In DNA, the CDR3 is TGTGCCAGCAGACCCCGCCAGTCGCGGGGAGGGCCCCAGCATTTT. As protein: CASRPRQSRGGPQHF.

This chain connects TRBV7-9 to TRBJ2-1; 12 bases are a match to TRBD2. This CDR3 contains 14 residues. The junction had 7 bases not matched to a gene; V was cut back by 7 bases and J by 9 bases. The germline gives CDR1 SEHNR, CDR2 FQNEAQ (reference sequence). The DNA of the CDR3 is TGTGCCAGCAAGGGAATACTAGCGGGAGGTGAGCAGTTCTTC. It codes for CASKGILAGGEQFF.

By share, this clonotype ranks as medium-sized. The rearrangement joins TRBV6-5 to TRBJ2-1, with D perhaps matching TRBD2 (5 bases). The germline CDR1 and CDR2 sequences are MNHEY and SVGAGI. The V end was cut by 0 bases, the J end by 8 bases, with 14 bases between. This CDR3 spans 15 amino acids. CDR3 nucleotides: TGTGCCAGCAGTTACTCAAGGACTGAGGGAGATGAGCAGTTCTTC. Protein: CASSYSRTEGDEQFF.

This clonotype was observed a few times. The J gene is TRBJ1-5, the V gene TRBV20-1; 10 bases match TRBD1. This CDR3 region has 15 residues. CDR1 and CDR2 from the germline V gene are DFQATT and SNEGSKA (reference sequence). The V segment lost 5 bases and the J segment 1 base; nucleotides outside the gene matches: 5. CDR3 nucleotide sequence: TGCAGTGCTCCGACAGGGGGCTCGAGCAATCAGCCCCAGCATTTT. Amino acid sequence: CSAPTGGSSNQPQHF.

A few counts support this clonotype. V usage is TRBV5-1 and J usage is TRBJ1-2; tentative D call: TRBD1 (6 bases). V lost 0 bases and J 7 bases, leaving 16 bases between the germline ends. The CDR3 has 15 amino acids. CDR1 and CDR2 (germline): SGHRS, YFSETQ. The CDR3 nucleotides read TGCGCCAGCAGCTTGGAGGGGGTTATGTCGGGTGGCTACACCTTC. This codes for CASSLEGVMSGGYTF.

The chain carries TRBV7-9 and TRBJ2-3; 8 bases are a match to TRBD1. The CDR3 loop spans 14 amino acids. Germline CDR1 is SEHNR and CDR2 is FQNEAQ (reference sequence). Trimming at V came to 11 bases and at J to 3 bases, leaving 10 bases not matched to a gene. CDR3 amino acids: CAGGNRGWTDTQYF. CDR3 nucleotide sequence: TGTGCCGGGGGAAACAGGGGGTGGACAGATACGCAGTATTTT.

V gene TRBV7-6 combines with J gene TRBJ2-5; the D gene is possibly TRBD1 (6 bases). The CDR3 has 13 amino acids. Germline V gene data show CDR1 as SGHVS and CDR2 as FNYEAQ. The ends were cut back, 3 bases at V and 5 bases at J, with 10 bases in the middle. The CDR3: CASSFAGEETQYF. The CDR3 coding sequence is TGTGCCAGCAGCTTCGCAGGGGAGGAGACCCAGTACTTC.

This clonotype was seen repeatedly, ten times or more. The rearrangement joins TRBV15 to TRBJ1-5, with D unclear. Germline CDR1 is LNHNV and CDR2 is YYDKDF (reference sequence). The CDR3 runs 13 residues. V was clipped by 0 bases and J by 6 bases, with 6 bases between them. The CDR3 loop is CATSRDRSQPQHF. The CDR3 nucleotides are TGTGCCACCAGCAGAGATCGTAGTCAGCCCCAGCATTTT.

The rearrangement uses TRBV11-3 and TRBJ2-1; 7 positions agree with TRBD2. V lost 1 base, J lost 3 bases, and 6 bases stayed unmatched. The germline gives CDR1 SGHNT, CDR2 YENEEA. The CDR3 runs to 16 residues. The CDR3 DNA reads as TGTGCCAGCAGCTTAGTTGTCTGGGGGGGCTACAATGAGCAGTTCTTC. This encodes CASSLVVWGGYNEQFF.

The table lists this clonotype with a few counts. The chain combines TRBV11-3 with TRBJ1-1, with D possibly matching TRBD1 (6 bases). The CDR3 extends over 13 amino acids. Looked up from germline, CDR1 is SGHNT and CDR2 is YENEEA. The ends were cut back, 5 bases at V and 1 base at J, with 8 bases in the middle. The CDR3 protein is CASSQQGNTEAFF. For the CDR3, the DNA is TGTGCCAGCAGCCAACAGGGGAACACTGAAGCTTTCTTT. Complete variable domain (other parts from reference TRBV11-3 and TRBJ1-1): EAGVVQSPRYKIIEKKQPVAFWCNPISGHNTLYWYLQNLGQGPELLIRYENEEAVDDSQLPKDRFSAERLKGVDSTLKIQPAELGDSAVYLCASSQQGNTEAFFGQGTRLTVV.

CDR3 protein: CSAVRQGDYGYTF. The CDR3 DNA reads TGCAGTGCTGTGAGACAGGGTGACTATGGCTACACCTTC. The chain joins TRBV20-1 to TRBJ1-2; 7 bases line up with TRBD1. Germline CDR1 reads DFQATT; CDR2 reads SNEGSKA (reference sequence). V shed 5 bases, J shed 3 bases, and the junction held 6 bases outside the gene matches. The CDR3 covers 13 residues.

The CDR3, as DNA: TGTGCCAGCAGCTTAGAGGCGGCGGGAGGCCCTCGATTTCAGCAGTTCTTC. Translated, it gives CASSLEAAGGPRFQQFF. This chain joins TRBV11-3 and TRBJ2-1; 8 bases are shared with TRBD2. This CDR3 region has 17 residues. Losses at the gene ends were 0 bases for V and 11 bases for J; bases not matched to a gene: 15. Germline V lookup: CDR1 SGHNT, CDR2 YENEEA.

The chain links TRBV2 to TRBJ2-5, with 7 bases that match TRBD2. Germline assignment: CDR1 SNHLY and CDR2 FYNNEI. V was clipped by 5 bases and J by 0 bases; unmatched bases: 15. The CDR3 has 18 residues. The CDR3 sequence: CASSLTAGLSEYQETQYF. The CDR3 nucleotides are TGTGCCAGCAGTCTAACCGCGGGACTATCTGAGTACCAAGAGACCCAGTACTTC.

The table lists this clonotype with a few counts. J is TRBJ1-5 and V is TRBV7-3; D is ambiguous. CDR3 length: 13 amino acids. Germline V gives CDR1 SGHTA, CDR2 FQGTGA. V was clipped by 6 bases and J by 8 bases, with 14 bases between them. The CDR3: CASSPGPDEPQHF. The CDR3 DNA follows: TGTGCCAGCAGTCCAGGTCCGGACGAGCCCCAGCATTTT. Supplemented by reference TRBV7-3 and TRBJ1-5, the full variable domain reads GAGVSQTPSNKVTEKGKYVELRCDPISGHTALYWYRQSLGQGPEFLIYFQGTGAADDSGLPNDRFFAVRPEGSVSTLKIQRTERGDSAVYLCASSPGPDEPQHFGDGTRLSIL.

This chain connects TRBV18 to TRBJ1-5, with TRBD1 identical over 7 bases. V shed 3 bases, J shed 4 bases, and the junction held 0 bases outside the gene matches. The germline gives CDR1 KGHSH, CDR2 LQKENI. The CDR3 loop spans 13 amino acids. CDR3: CASSPGQNQPQHF. CDR3 sequence (DNA): TGTGCCAGCTCACCGGGACAGAATCAGCCCCAGCATTTT.

The V gene is TRBV11-1, the J gene TRBJ2-5; TRBD2 matches at 8 bases. This CDR3 is built from 16 residues. Per the germline V gene, CDR1 is SGHAT and CDR2 is FQDESV (reference sequence). V was clipped by 3 bases and J by 4 bases; unmatched bases: 10. The DNA of the CDR3 is TGTGCCAGCAGCTTCAGAAGCGGGAGAGGGGGAGAGACCCAGTACTTC. As protein: CASSFRSGRGGETQYF.